The clone carrying this T cell receptor (beta chain) was recorded at least ten times. Antigen specificity is unknown. This sample was included in a study of neurological immune-mediated disorders. The study's findings and limits: Sharing of CDR3 amino acid sequences among expanded clones across subjects was absent, suggesting private repertoires in all groups. While HTLV-1-associated myelopathy showed the greatest TCR clonal expansion, multiple sclerosis showed the least, falling below healthy controls.

This CDR3 contains 19 residues. With V trimmed by 3 bases and J by 0 bases, 14 bases remained unmatched. Per the germline V gene, CDR1 is SGHRS and CDR2 is YFSETQ. TCRdb re-called the 5' RACE reads with MiXCR, one entry per CDR3 protein. The sample comprises some 24,000 distinct CDR3 sequences, about 6.7% of which are singletons, and around 5% rests with the top ten. Source material: PBMCs. The rearrangement uses TRBV5-1 and TRBJ2-1; 8 positions agree with TRBD2. The sequence came from a woman aged 40-49 years in good health. Here the CDR3 reads CASSWPTKAGDHSYNEQFF. The CDR3 DNA is TGCGCCAGCAGCTGGCCAACTAAAGCGGGAGATCACTCCTACAATGAGCAGTTCTTC.